This T cell receptor (beta chain) was recovered during a study of neurological immune-mediated disorders. Overall study context: Secondary progressive cases numbered 3 among the roughly 35 multiple sclerosis patients, while the other 31 were relapsing-remitting.

This clonotype has at least ten counts. CDR1 and CDR2 (germline): SEHNR, FQNEAQ (reference sequence). The CDR3 sequence is 15 residues long. The ends were cut back, 6 bases at V and 5 bases at J, with 18 bases in the middle. The authors made cDNA by 5'RACE with 10-nucleotide random UMIs. TCRdb recomputed calls from the 5' RACE reads with MiXCR, one row per CDR3 protein. The sample shows roughly 52,000 distinct CDR3 sequences, around 3.5% of them seen only once. Sequencing input: PBMCs. The chain recombines TRBV7-9 with TRBJ2-3, with D possibly TRBD2 on 6 matching bases. This receptor was identified in a man aged 55 to 70 with multiple sclerosis. CDR3 DNA sequence: TGTGCCAGCAGATTCAGGAGCGGGTCACAAGATACGCAGTATTTT. Encoded protein: CASRFRSGSQDTQYF.